Included here is one T cell receptor (beta chain) sequence, with context. The antigen remains unidentified. The sample belongs to a study of cytomegalovirus exposure and HLA in healthy donors. Study-wide points: In a later analysis, TCR beta V- and J-gene trimming was associated with a missense DCLRE1C variant.

With 60 Vbeta and 13 Jbeta primers, the PCR was carried out. Profiling relied on immunoSEQ multiplex PCR, and the TCRdb table lists in-frame clones only, not all of them. The sample shows roughly 120,000 clones, about 79% of them seen only once. Germline assignment: CDR1 MGHRA and CDR2 YSYEKL. V gave up 3 bases and J gave up 6 bases; unmatched junction bases: 7. The CDR3 is 17 residues long. Sequencing was done on a sample of PBMCs. This TCR derives from a woman in her late teens or twenties in good health and CMV-seropositive. This chain links TRBV4-1 with TRBJ2-1; 14 bases align to TRBD2. The CDR3 here is CASSQFIGTSGSNEQFF. As DNA, the CDR3 is TGCGCCAGCAGCCAGTTCATTGGGACTAGCGGGAGCAATGAGCAGTTCTTC.